A selection of T cell receptor beta chains follows, all from one sample in a study of blood T cell repertoires in COVID-19. Data came from immunoSEQ multiplex PCR; TCRdb stores just in-frame clones and leaves some out. Counted here are 180,000 or so clones, over 75% occurring once; the ten biggest clones make up 9.5% to 12%. The specimen was PBMCs or T cells enriched from blood (not recorded which). The receptors shown here come from a man between 45 and 60 years old who had recovered from COVID-19. The CDR3 runs from the conserved cysteine through the conserved F or W. The size entry is marked missing in some rows and otherwise reads once, few, many or a size class.

v_gene: TRBV7-2
abundance: NA
j_gene: TRBJ1-6
CDR3aa: CASSSPRGRGDSPLHF

v_gene: TRBV12-3/TRBV12-4
abundance: NA
j_gene: TRBJ1-2
CDR3aa: CASSFRGDYGYTF

v_gene: TRBV5-1
abundance: NA
j_gene: TRBJ2-3
CDR3aa: CASSLAGAFTDTQYF

v_gene: TRBV7-9
abundance: NA
j_gene: TRBJ2-5
CDR3aa: CASSASDMGQETQYF

v_gene: TRBV5-6
abundance: NA
j_gene: TRBJ2-7
CDR3aa: CASSIRVARAYEQYF

v_gene: TRBV28
abundance: NA
j_gene: TRBJ2-6
CDR3aa: CASREQGFSANVLTF

v_gene: TRBV9
abundance: NA
j_gene: TRBJ2-2
CDR3aa: CASSVSGSVTGELFF

v_gene: TRBV6-1
abundance: NA
j_gene: TRBJ1-2
CDR3aa: CASSEGGGLDGYTF

v_gene: TRBV27
abundance: many
j_gene: TRBJ2-7
CDR3aa: CASSLSGSYEQYF

v_gene: TRBV9
abundance: NA
j_gene: TRBJ2-3
CDR3aa: CASSSSWGADTQYF

v_gene: TRBV14
abundance: NA
j_gene: TRBJ1-3
CDR3aa: CASSHRGGNTIYF

v_gene: TRBV28
abundance: few
j_gene: TRBJ2-1
CDR3aa: CASSFGSNEQFF

v_gene: TRBV29-1
abundance: NA
j_gene: TRBJ2-7
CDR3aa: CSGAGTGGDEQYF

v_gene: TRBV28
abundance: NA
j_gene: TRBJ2-3
CDR3aa: CASSGQGISGGTRDTQYF

v_gene: TRBV9
abundance: NA
j_gene: TRBJ1-1
CDR3aa: CASGRKGQKIPMNTEAFF

v_gene: TRBV28
abundance: few
j_gene: TRBJ1-1
CDR3aa: CASSLTANTEAFF

v_gene: TRBV2
abundance: NA
j_gene: TRBJ1-1
CDR3aa: CASSGSNTEAFF

v_gene: TRBV5-4
abundance: NA
j_gene: TRBJ2-3
CDR3aa: CASSLARLRTDTQYF

v_gene: TRBV30
abundance: NA
j_gene: TRBJ1-3
CDR3aa: CAWRIGQGMRNTIYF

v_gene: TRBV28
abundance: NA
j_gene: TRBJ1-5
CDR3aa: CASSFNARRGNQPQHF

v_gene: TRBV21-1
abundance: NA
j_gene: TRBJ2-3
CDR3aa: CASSKKHWRLLTDTQYF

v_gene: TRBV9
abundance: NA
j_gene: TRBJ2-2
CDR3aa: CASSTRGEAGELFF

v_gene: TRBV5-4
abundance: NA
j_gene: TRBJ2-2
CDR3aa: CASSAQGGTGELFF

v_gene: TRBV5-1
abundance: once
j_gene: TRBJ1-5
CDR3aa: CASSLGGTGGQPQHF

v_gene: TRBV5-1
abundance: few
j_gene: TRBJ2-7
CDR3aa: CASSLIAGGDYEQYF

v_gene: TRBV18
abundance: NA
j_gene: TRBJ1-5
CDR3aa: CASSPGAGMQPQHF

v_gene: TRBV18
abundance: few
j_gene: TRBJ2-7
CDR3aa: CASSTDTVQGQYF

v_gene: TRBV6-5
abundance: NA
j_gene: TRBJ2-1
CDR3aa: CASRRDRQIYNEQFF

v_gene: TRBV11-3
abundance: few
j_gene: TRBJ2-1
CDR3aa: CASSLSGGEYNEQFF

v_gene: TRBV6-5
abundance: few
j_gene: TRBJ2-2
CDR3aa: CASSETSGNTGELFF

v_gene: TRBV5-8
abundance: NA
j_gene: TRBJ1-5
CDR3aa: CASSFPTDYQPQHF

v_gene: TRBV7-8
abundance: few
j_gene: TRBJ2-1
CDR3aa: CASSLRTQTGNYNEQFF

v_gene: TRBV5-4
abundance: NA
j_gene: TRBJ2-3
CDR3aa: CASSQTGTGTDTQYF

v_gene: TRBV15
abundance: few
j_gene: TRBJ1-5
CDR3aa: CATSRPEDSNQPQHF

v_gene: TRBV6-5
abundance: NA
j_gene: TRBJ1-2
CDR3aa: CASSPDKGLGYTF

v_gene: TRBV5-4
abundance: once
j_gene: TRBJ1-2
CDR3aa: CASSSGTVNYGYTF

v_gene: TRBV30
abundance: NA
j_gene: TRBJ2-1
CDR3aa: CAWNTQGLGEQFF

v_gene: TRBV12-3/TRBV12-4
abundance: NA
j_gene: TRBJ2-7
CDR3aa: CASSLSGFYEQYF

v_gene: TRBV12-3/TRBV12-4
abundance: NA
j_gene: TRBJ1-1
CDR3aa: CASSFSGGIEAFF

v_gene: TRBV9
abundance: once
j_gene: TRBJ2-5
CDR3aa: CASSVGGGEETQYF

v_gene: TRBV6-5
abundance: NA
j_gene: TRBJ1-2
CDR3aa: CASSRAGFTNYGYTF

v_gene: TRBV4-2
abundance: NA
j_gene: TRBJ1-5
CDR3aa: CASSPVGQSNQPQHF

v_gene: TRBV29-1
abundance: once
j_gene: TRBJ2-7
CDR3aa: CSANRGFDEQYF

v_gene: TRBV11-1
abundance: NA
j_gene: TRBJ2-5
CDR3aa: CASSLVREGETQYF

v_gene: TRBV10-1
abundance: few
j_gene: TRBJ2-7
CDR3aa: CASSEGLAYEQYF

v_gene: TRBV5-1
abundance: NA
j_gene: TRBJ2-3
CDR3aa: CASSLLSPTDTQYF

v_gene: TRBV5-6
abundance: NA
j_gene: TRBJ2-3
CDR3aa: CASSLFGSADTQYF

v_gene: TRBV10-1
abundance: once
j_gene: TRBJ1-2
CDR3aa: CASREGLLYGYTF

v_gene: TRBV11-3
abundance: NA
j_gene: TRBJ2-5
CDR3aa: CASSLVTGPGETQYF

v_gene: TRBV27
abundance: NA
j_gene: TRBJ1-4
CDR3aa: CASSGAPGEKLFF

v_gene: TRBV19
abundance: NA
j_gene: TRBJ2-3
CDR3aa: CASSIWGASGTDTQYF

v_gene: TRBV10-2
abundance: NA
j_gene: TRBJ1-1
CDR3aa: CASSRGRGRVNTEAFF

v_gene: TRBV6-5
abundance: NA
j_gene: TRBJ1-1
CDR3aa: CASSYSTVNTEAFF

v_gene: TRBV5-1
abundance: once
j_gene: TRBJ2-7
CDR3aa: CASSPAPSGTGEQYF

v_gene: TRBV6-5
abundance: few
j_gene: TRBJ2-6
CDR3aa: CASTEGSANVLTF

v_gene: TRBV7-9
abundance: few
j_gene: TRBJ1-5
CDR3aa: CASSLFGGNQPQHF

v_gene: TRBV2
abundance: NA
j_gene: TRBJ1-2
CDR3aa: CASTERGREGGGYTF

v_gene: TRBV5-1
abundance: NA
j_gene: TRBJ2-5
CDR3aa: CASSLDGTSSEIQYF

v_gene: TRBV9
abundance: NA
j_gene: TRBJ1-3
CDR3aa: CASSVAWTASGNTIYF